This is a list of T cell receptor beta chains from one sample in a study of T cells in Graves' hyperthyroidism and ophthalmopathy. In TCRdb, the multiplex PCR reads were re-called with MiXCR into one record per CDR3 protein. The profile shows 400,000 to 450,000 distinct CDR3 sequences, 14% to 15% of them singletons. Sequencing was performed on blood. The receptors originated from a young man with Graves' ophthalmopathy. CDR3s include the opening cysteine and the closing phenylalanine or tryptophan. A D gene is named only where the DNA matches it firmly. The size field is filled for only some rows; it gives once, few, many or a size class.

>TRBV4-1|.|.|TRBJ1-5
CASSQKELGGNQPQHF
TGCGCCAGCAGCCAAAAAGAGCTGGGGGGGAATCAGCCCCAGCATTTT
>TRBV2|.|many|TRBJ1-1
CASSEWGERTNTEAFF
TGTGCCAGCAGTGAATGGGGGGAACGGACGAACACTGAAGCTTTCTTT
>TRBV7-9|TRBD1|many|TRBJ1-4
CASSLGTVLQEKLFF
TGTGCCAGCAGCCTCGGGACAGTCTTACAGGAAAAACTGTTTTTT
>TRBV6-1|.|many|TRBJ1-5
CASTGVGGSNQPQHF
TGTGCCAGCACCGGCGTAGGTGGGAGCAATCAGCCCCAGCATTTT
>TRBV3-1|.|many|TRBJ2-3
CASSEGTGAPTDTQYF
TGTGCCAGCAGCGAGGGGACGGGAGCACCGACAGATACGCAGTATTTT
>TRBV7-9|TRBD1|.|TRBJ2-5
CASRTGDVQETQYF
TGTGCCAGCAGGACAGGGGATGTCCAAGAGACCCAGTACTTC
>TRBV7-2|.|few|TRBJ2-5
CASSLTRGETQYF
TGTGCCAGCAGCTTGACCAGGGGAGAGACCCAGTACTTC
>TRBV11-3|TRBD1|few|TRBJ2-7
CACGTGYEQYF
TGTGCCTGTGGGACAGGGTACGAGCAGTACTTC
>TRBV11-1|TRBD1|many|TRBJ1-2
CASSPRWTGRAYGYTF
TGTGCCAGCAGCCCAAGATGGACAGGGAGGGCCTATGGCTACACCTTC
>TRBV29-1|.|many|TRBJ1-1
CSVDTGMNTEAFF
TGCAGCGTTGATACAGGGATGAACACTGAAGCTTTCTTT
>TRBV7-2|TRBD1|many|TRBJ2-7
CASSKDRGLYEQYF
TGTGCCAGCAGCAAGGACAGGGGGCTATACGAGCAGTACTTC
>TRBV19|.|.|TRBJ2-7
CASSVQGEDYEQYF
TGTGCCAGTAGTGTACAGGGAGAGGACTACGAGCAGTACTTC
>TRBV2|.|many|TRBJ1-5
CASRPLRNQPQHF
TGTGCCAGCCGTCCGCTCAGGAATCAGCCCCAGCATTTT
>TRBV15|TRBD2|many|TRBJ2-7
CATSKAGGGDEQYF
TGTGCCACCAGCAAGGCGGGAGGTGGCGACGAGCAGTACTTC
>TRBV15|.|.|TRBJ2-1
CATSRELFGQFF
TGTGCCACCAGCAGAGAATTGTTTGGGCAGTTCTTC
>TRBV10-3|TRBD1|.|TRBJ1-2
CAIRGWDSLYTF
TGTGCCATCAGAGGGTGGGACAGTCTCTACACCTTC
>TRBV20-1|.|many|TRBJ2-5
CSQGVETQYF
TGCAGTCAGGGAGTTGAGACCCAGTACTTC
>TRBV28|.|.|TRBJ2-5
CASSFFRPGTPTETQYF
TGTGCCAGCAGTTTTTTCCGGCCCGGGACCCCCACGGAGACCCAGTACTTC
>TRBV12-3/TRBV12-4|.|many|TRBJ2-7
CASSLGLKSEQYF
TGTGCCAGCAGTTTGGGACTTAAGAGCGAGCAGTACTTC
>TRBV2|TRBD2|many|TRBJ2-3
CASRALASGSTDTQYF
TGTGCCAGCAGGGCCTTGGCTAGCGGGAGCACAGATACGCAGTATTTT
>TRBV5-1|.|many|TRBJ1-1
CASSGGGSTEAFF
TGCGCCAGCAGCGGGGGCGGGAGCACTGAAGCTTTCTTT
>TRBV12-3/TRBV12-4|TRBD1|.|TRBJ2-5
CAPNPGDRAPETQYF
TGTGCCCCAAACCCAGGGGACAGGGCCCCGGAGACCCAGTACTTC
>TRBV20-1|.|.|TRBJ2-7
CSASTATPPYEQYF
TGCAGTGCTAGCACGGCAACTCCACCCTACGAGCAGTACTTC
>TRBV19|.|.|TRBJ2-7
CASSKGIVSYEQYF
TGTGCCAGTAGTAAGGGGATCGTTTCCTACGAGCAGTACTTC
>TRBV18|.|many|TRBJ2-1
CASSPSGSNEQFF
TGTGCCAGCTCACCATCCGGGAGCAATGAGCAGTTCTTC
>TRBV6-5|.|many|TRBJ2-7
CASSYSVSADSYEQYF
TGTGCCAGCAGTTACTCGGTGTCTGCGGATTCCTACGAGCAGTACTTC
>TRBV30|.|many|TRBJ1-5
CAWSVVGFNQPQHF
TGTGCCTGGAGTGTTGTGGGATTCAATCAGCCCCAGCATTTT
>TRBV12-3/TRBV12-4|.|few|TRBJ2-1
CASKRWAELGNEQFF
TGTGCCAGCAAGAGATGGGCGGAGTTGGGGAATGAGCAGTTCTTC
>TRBV5-1|.|few|TRBJ2-5
CASSLEQGRRETQYF
TGCGCCAGCAGCTTGGAGCAGGGGAGGAGGGAGACCCAGTACTTC
>TRBV6-5|.|.|TRBJ1-2
CASSYGINYGYTF
TGTGCCAGCAGTTATGGGATTAACTATGGCTACACCTTC
>TRBV9|.|once|TRBJ1-2
CASSAGLSTGIDGYTF
TGTGCCAGCAGCGCGGGGTTGAGTACAGGGATAGATGGCTACACCTTC
>TRBV7-9|.|.|TRBJ1-6
CASSLVGRSSYNSPLHF
TGTGCCAGCAGCTTAGTAGGAAGGAGCTCCTATAATTCACCCCTCCACTTT
>TRBV29-1|.|few|TRBJ2-1
CSVEVGENEQFF
TGCAGCGTTGAGGTAGGGGAGAATGAGCAGTTCTTC
>TRBV10-1|.|many|TRBJ2-3
CASSAGRDTQYF
TGCGCCAGCAGTGCAGGGAGAGATACGCAGTATTTT
>TRBV19|TRBD1|few|TRBJ2-5
CASSEDRETQYF
TGTGCCAGTAGTGAGGACAGGGAGACCCAGTACTTC
>TRBV30|.|.|TRBJ2-3
CAWRGGPPSFADTQYF
TGTGCCTGGAGGGGGGGGCCTCCTTCTTTCGCAGATACGCAGTATTTT
>TRBV13|TRBD1|many|TRBJ2-7
CASSLLGTVYEQYF
TGTGCCAGCAGCCTCTTGGGGACAGTCTACGAGCAGTACTTC
>TRBV10-3|TRBD2|.|TRBJ2-4
CAVSDPNRLAKNIQYF
TGTGCCGTCAGTGACCCAAACCGACTAGCGAAAAACATTCAGTACTTC
>TRBV7-9|.|few|TRBJ1-2
CASSINGYGYTF
TGTGCCAGCAGCATCAATGGGTATGGCTACACCTTC
>TRBV20-1|.|few|TRBJ2-4
CSAFTGNSDIQYF
TGCAGTGCTTTTACAGGGAACTCGGACATTCAGTACTTC
>TRBV10-3|.|few|TRBJ1-1
CAIRLGPLGTEAFF
TGTGCCATCAGGTTGGGGCCCCTCGGGACTGAAGCTTTCTTT
>TRBV13|.|many|TRBJ1-1
CASSSGRPGTEAFF
TGTGCCAGCAGCTCAGGACGGCCAGGGACTGAAGCTTTCTTT
>TRBV19|.|.|TRBJ1-4
CASRIVISNEKLFF
TGTGCCAGTAGGATCGTCATCTCTAATGAAAAACTGTTTTTT
>TRBV18|.|few|TRBJ2-7
CASSPRGQGLEQYF
TGTGCCAGCTCACCTCGGGGGCAGGGACTCGAGCAGTACTTC
>TRBV5-5|.|.|TRBJ1-5
CASSIAWGSNQPQHF
TGTGCCAGCAGCATAGCTTGGGGAAGCAATCAGCCCCAGCATTTT
>TRBV7-2|.|many|TRBJ2-1
CASSLGSGAKYNEQFF
TGTGCCAGCAGCTTAGGATCGGGGGCCAAATACAATGAGCAGTTCTTC
>TRBV3-1|TRBD1|many|TRBJ1-3
CASSMGQRGNTIYF
TGTGCCAGCAGCATGGGACAGCGGGGAAACACCATATATTTT
>TRBV3-1|.|many|TRBJ1-6
CASSLSTVYSYNSPLHF
TGTGCCAGCAGTCTATCGACAGTGTACTCCTATAATTCACCCCTCCACTTT
>TRBV5-5|TRBD1|.|TRBJ1-3
CASSSTTGGSSGNTIYF
TGCGCCAGCAGCTCAACGACAGGGGGCAGCTCTGGAAACACCATATATTTT
>TRBV7-9|.|many|TRBJ2-7
CASSPHVYEQYF
TGTGCCAGCAGCCCACATGTCTACGAGCAGTACTTC
>TRBV3-1|.|many|TRBJ1-5
CASSQEGGEPQHF
TGTGCCAGCAGCCAAGAAGGGGGGGAGCCCCAGCATTTT
>TRBV7-2|.|many|TRBJ2-7
CASSSTGLQTYEQYF
TGTGCCAGCAGCTCCACGGGGCTGCAAACATACGAGCAGTACTTC
>TRBV15|TRBD1|many|TRBJ1-2
CATSRGDRGNEGDGYTF
TGTGCCACCAGCAGAGGAGACAGGGGCAATGAGGGCGATGGCTACACCTTC
>TRBV10-3|TRBD2|many|TRBJ2-7
CAISESGSGRARDGYEQYF
TGTGCCATCAGTGAGTCAGGTAGCGGGAGGGCCAGAGACGGCTACGAGCAGTACTTC
>TRBV9|.|.|TRBJ1-2
CASSVEFRGNYGYTF
TGTGCCAGCAGCGTAGAGTTTCGGGGGAACTATGGCTACACCTTC
>TRBV7-3|TRBD1|many|TRBJ2-5
CASSQRQGLGETQYF
TGTGCCAGCAGCCAAAGACAGGGGTTGGGGGAGACCCAGTACTTC
>TRBV6-1|TRBD1|.|TRBJ2-3
CASNPTGVRSTDTQYF
TGTGCCAGCAATCCAACAGGGGTCCGTAGCACAGATACGCAGTATTTT
>TRBV5-5|.|many|TRBJ2-3
CASSLAGFNTQYF
TGTGCCAGCAGCTTGGCTGGGTTTAATACGCAGTATTTT
>TRBV6-1|.|.|TRBJ2-2
CASSRLETGELFF
TGTGCCAGCAGTCGCCTTGAGACCGGGGAGCTGTTTTTT